The 6 T cell receptor beta chains given below trace back to one sample, sequenced in a study of T-cell reconstitution after alpha-beta-depleted transplantation in children. Preparation of the TCRbeta library used unique molecular identifiers. TCRdb re-called the PCR reads through MiXCR, storing one row per CDR3 protein. This sample has about 420,000 distinct CDR3 sequences, with roughly a tenth found just once. The sample consisted of PBMCs from the stem cell graft donor, taken from the stem cell graft. The receptors shown here come from a human donor who donated a stem cell graft to a child with acute myeloid leukemia.

The V and J genes are TRBV20-1 and TRBJ1-1; no reliable D call. This CDR3 is built from 12 residues. From germline, CDR1 is DFQATT and CDR2 SNEGSKA (reference sequence). The V end lost 5 bases, the J end lost 1 base, and 8 bases lay between the germline ends. In DNA form, the CDR3 reads TGCAGTGCTGCGGAAGCGAACACTGAAGCTTTCTTT. This sequence encodes CSAAEANTEAFF.

This clonotype has more than one count but fewer than ten. V gene TRBV5-1 combines with J gene TRBJ2-2; D ambiguous. V was pared by 1 base and J by 6 bases, with 7 bases between. CDR1 and CDR2 (germline): SGHRS, YFSETQ. The CDR3 totals 13 residues. The CDR3 sequence: CASSLKGPGELFF. CDR3 DNA: TGCGCCAGCAGCTTGAAGGGCCCCGGGGAGCTGTTTTTT.

This clonotype has ten or more counts. The chain uses TRBV4-3 and TRBJ1-1; 11 bases map to TRBD1. There are 14 residues in the CDR3. The trim removed 4 bases at V and 6 bases at J, leaving 4 bases unmatched. Per the germline V gene, CDR1 is LGHNA and CDR2 is YSLEER. The CDR3 reads CASSRDRGISEAFF. DNA of the CDR3: TGCGCCAGCAGCCGGGACAGGGGGATCTCTGAAGCTTTCTTT.

The chain has TRBV6-1 and TRBJ1-1; unclear D gene. The length of the CDR3 is 13 residues. Germline V gene lookup returns CDR1 MNHNS and CDR2 SASEGT. The V end lost 6 bases, the J end lost 4 bases, and 12 bases lay between the germline ends. The CDR3 is CASRAAVGTEAFF. The CDR3 DNA follows: TGTGCCAGCAGGGCGGCAGTGGGCACTGAAGCTTTCTTT.

This clonotype was seen only a few times. The chain is built from TRBV5-1 and TRBJ2-1; 7 positions agree with TRBD1. The CDR3 spans 15 residues. J lost 10 bases, V lost 3 bases, and 13 bases had no gene match. Germline V gene sequence: CDR1 SGHRS, CDR2 YFSETQ. For the CDR3, the DNA is TGCGCCAGCAGCTCGCCGGGACAGCTACGCGGGGAGCAGTTCTTC. This sequence encodes CASSSPGQLRGEQFF.

The V gene is TRBV20-1, the J gene TRBJ2-7, with D perhaps TRBD1 or TRBD2 (5 bases each). Germline V gives CDR1 DFQATT, CDR2 SNEGSKA (reference sequence). The CDR3 is 13 residues long. The ends were cut back, 3 bases at V and 12 bases at J, with 21 bases in the middle. CDR3 coding DNA: TGCAGTGCTAGTCGACGGGACCAACAACCGGGGTACTTC. Translating gives CSASRRDQQPGYF.